Here is one T cell receptor (beta chain) with its context. Antigen unknown. With 60 Vbeta and 13 Jbeta primers, the PCR was carried out. Libraries were prepared by immunoSEQ multiplex PCR; TCRdb keeps only in-frame clonotypes and omits some of them. The repertoire holds about 180,000 clones, with around four fifths as singletons. This sample was included in a study of cytomegalovirus exposure and HLA in healthy donors. General study results and limits: Data from an earlier analysis indicated that most TCR beta V segments were productive either about 87% or about 30% of the time. CMV serostatus alone was available as immune exposure information.

This sequence originates from a woman aged 25 to 45 in good health and CMV-seropositive. Input material: PBMCs.

The CDR3 region is CASSLAVAYNEQFF. The CDR3 DNA is TGCGCCAGCAGCTTAGCGGTAGCCTACAATGAGCAGTTCTTC. The chain joins TRBV5-1 to TRBJ2-1, with TRBD2 as a possible D gene (5 bases). The germline CDR1 and CDR2 sequences are SGHRS and YFSETQ. With 2 bases removed from V and 2 bases from J, the gap between germline ends came to 8 bases. The CDR3 is 14 residues long.